A single sample gave rise to the 4 T cell receptor beta chains below, sequenced in a study of T-cell reconstitution after alpha-beta-depleted transplantation in children (dated by TCRdb to 2015 to 2016). Preparation of the library involved PCR. The sequencing machine was an Illumina HiSeq 2500. TCR library preparation used molecular barcoding, with unique molecular identifiers applied to normalize quantification of the TCRbeta repertoire. TCRdb reprocessing: public reads trimmed at Q25 with fastp, clones called with MiXCR, in-frame beta chains kept. Rows matching on CDR3 protein sequence are summarized as one entry with the most common DNA and genes. Counted in this sample were around 440,000 distinct CDR3 sequences; 15% to 20% of them appeared once. The ten largest clones capture approximately 29% of the sample. The treatment or condition label corresponds to: allogeneic hematopoietic cell transplantation with graft depleted of TCRalphabeta T cells and CD19 B cells.

Sequences were derived from PBMCs, mostly from graft donor cells, sampled 360 days after TCRalphabeta/CD19-depleted stem cell transplant. The receptors originated from a boy in the first two years of life who had a stem cell transplant for Wiskott-Aldrich syndrome, so the T cells may come from the graft donor.

The chain combines TRBV6-5 with TRBJ2-3; 7 bases fit TRBD2. The V gene end was trimmed by 5 bases and the J gene end by 1 base; junction bases not matched to a gene: 9. CDR1 is MNHEY, CDR2 SVGAGI, per germline. This CDR3 has 16 amino acids. CDR3 DNA sequence: TGTGCCAGCAGTAACGGACTAGGGATTGGCACAGATACGCAGTATTTT. Translation gives CASSNGLGIGTDTQYF.

The CDR3 nucleotides read TGTGCCAGCAGCACCGGGACTAGCGTGACCAAAAACATTCAGTACTTC. This translates into CASSTGTSVTKNIQYF. This chain connects TRBV11-2 to TRBJ2-4; 10 positions agree with TRBD2. The CDR3 is made up of 16 amino acids. Germline CDR1 reads SGHAT; CDR2 reads FQNNGV. V gave up 5 bases and J gave up 2 bases; unmatched junction bases: 6. The variable domain in full, with the rest retrieved from reference TRBV11-2 and TRBJ2-4, is EAGVAQSPRYKIIEKRQSVAFWCNPISGHATLYWYQQILGQGPKLLIQFQNNGVVDDSQLPKDRFSAERLKGVDSTLKIQPAKLEDSAVYLCASSTGTSVTKNIQYFGAGTRLSVL.

The rearrangement links TRBV10-2 to TRBJ2-5; 7 bases fit TRBD1. From germline, CDR1 is WSHSY and CDR2 SAAADI. V dropped 4 bases and J dropped 3; count of bases not matched to a gene: 8. The CDR3 contains 15 residues. The CDR3 sequence is CASSGGQFSEETQYF. The CDR3 bases are TGCGCCAGCAGTGGGGGACAGTTCTCTGAAGAGACCCAGTACTTC.

The chain joins TRBV5-1 to TRBJ2-3; 15 bases line up with TRBD2. V was clipped by 4 bases and J by 7 bases; unmatched bases: 4. This CDR3 is built from 15 residues. Germline V gene lookup returns CDR1 SGHRS and CDR2 YFSETQ. The CDR3 DNA follows: TGCGCCAGCAGCGCCGGACTAGCGGGGGGGAATACGCAGTATTTT. The encoded protein is CASSAGLAGGNTQYF.